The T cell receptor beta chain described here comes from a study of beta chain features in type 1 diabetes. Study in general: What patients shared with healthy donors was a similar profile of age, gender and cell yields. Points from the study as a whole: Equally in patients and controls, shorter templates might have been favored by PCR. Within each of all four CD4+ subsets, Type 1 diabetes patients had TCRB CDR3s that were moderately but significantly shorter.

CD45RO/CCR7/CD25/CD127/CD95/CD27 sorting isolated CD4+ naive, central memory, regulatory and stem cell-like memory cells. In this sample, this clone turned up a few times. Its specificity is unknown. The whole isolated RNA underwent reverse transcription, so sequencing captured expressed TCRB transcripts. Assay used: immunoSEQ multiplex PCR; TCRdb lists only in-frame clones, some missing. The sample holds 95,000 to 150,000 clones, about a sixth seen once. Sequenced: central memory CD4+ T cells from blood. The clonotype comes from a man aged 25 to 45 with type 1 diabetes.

CDR3 protein: CASKVLRMGGSNEQFF. For the CDR3, the DNA is TGTGCCAGCAAAGTACTAAGAATGGGGGGTTCCAATGAGCAGTTCTTC. This rearrangement joins TRBV6-6 to TRBJ2-1; D might be TRBD2 (6 bases). In germline, CDR1 is MNHNY, CDR2 SVGAGI (reference sequence). The CDR3 has 16 amino acids. The V end lost 7 bases, the J end lost 6 bases, and 22 bases lay between the germline ends.